What follows is one TCR beta chain and its context. The entry originates in a study of T cell responses to AZD1222 COVID-19 vaccine. Clones were sequenced by immunoSEQ multiplex PCR, and TCRdb holds only the in-frame ones, with some missing. There are 95,000 to 100,000 clones in the sample; about 87% occur only once, and about 10% lies in the top ten. Trimming cost V 4 bases and J 5 bases, with 10 bases left between them. The CDR3 loop spans 13 amino acids. The V gene's germline CDR1 is SGHRS and CDR2 YFSETQ. This specimen consisted of peripheral blood, obtained 28 days after the second AZD1222 dose. This TCR derives from an adult who received the AZD1222 COVID-19 vaccine. The chain carries TRBV5-1 and TRBJ2-1; D is uncertain. CDR3 sequence: CASSPNSDNEQFF. The DNA for the CDR3 is TGCGCCAGCAGCCCAAACAGCGACAATGAGCAGTTCTTC.